A selection of T cell receptor beta chains follows, all from one sample in a study of T-cell memory formation after mild COVID-19. TCRdb redid the calling of the 5' RACE reads with MiXCR, one entry per CDR3 protein. This table holds about 470,000 distinct CDR3 sequences, approximately 23% found once. Material for sequencing was PBMCs or a T cell subset sorted from them (not recorded which). These receptors all stem from an adult woman who had mild COVID-19 (a few samples of this study predate the infection). Cell type and time point are not known. Each CDR3 is given with its conserved first and last residue. D genes are given only for firm matches. Only some rows state a clone size, as once, few, many or a class for expanded clones.

v_gene: TRBV6-4; d_gene: TRBD1; abundance: .; j_gene: TRBJ2-7; CDR3nt: TGTGCCAGCAGTGACTCTTGGGGGGACAGGTCTTTCTACGAGCAGTACTTC; CDR3aa: CASSDSWGDRSFYEQYF
v_gene: TRBV3-1; d_gene: TRBD2; abundance: few; j_gene: TRBJ2-5; CDR3nt: TGTGCCAGCAGCCGCGGACTAGCGGGAGAGGGGGAGACCCAGTACTTC; CDR3aa: CASSRGLAGEGETQYF
v_gene: TRBV12-3/TRBV12-4; d_gene: TRBD1; abundance: few; j_gene: TRBJ1-1; CDR3nt: TGTGCCAGCACCGGACAAGGCAGGGGGCTGTTGACTGAAGCTTTCTTT; CDR3aa: CASTGQGRGLLTEAFF
v_gene: TRBV7-6; d_gene: .; abundance: .; j_gene: TRBJ1-4; CDR3nt: TGTGCCAACAGCTTGCCTCCGGGGGCAACTAAGGAAAAACTGTTTTTT; CDR3aa: CANSLPPGATKEKLFF
v_gene: TRBV21-1; d_gene: .; abundance: few; j_gene: TRBJ2-5; CDR3nt: TGTGCCAGCAGCCCGAGGGGGGCGGGTCAGATAGGAGAGACCCAGTACTTC; CDR3aa: CASSPRGAGQIGETQYF
v_gene: TRBV4-1; d_gene: .; abundance: .; j_gene: TRBJ1-2; CDR3nt: TGCGCCAGCAGCCCTATCGACAGGACGAACTATGGCTACACCTTC; CDR3aa: CASSPIDRTNYGYTF
v_gene: TRBV7-8; d_gene: TRBD2; abundance: few; j_gene: TRBJ2-3; CDR3nt: TGTGCCAGCAGCCTCCGAAGCGGGGGGGGGCAACGGGCTACGCAGTATTTT; CDR3aa: CASSLRSGGGQRATQYF
v_gene: TRBV4-3; d_gene: .; abundance: .; j_gene: TRBJ2-7; CDR3nt: TGCGCCAGCAGCCGGTCCTCCCACGACGAGCAGTACTTC; CDR3aa: CASSRSSHDEQYF
v_gene: TRBV4-2; d_gene: .; abundance: few; j_gene: TRBJ2-2; CDR3nt: TGTGCCAGCAGCCAAGGTTTGTGGGAGTGGAGCACCGGGGAGCTGTTTTTT; CDR3aa: CASSQGLWEWSTGELFF
v_gene: TRBV20-1; d_gene: TRBD1; abundance: few; j_gene: TRBJ1-5; CDR3nt: TGCAGTGCTTACGGACAGGGGCCGAACTTGAATCAGCCCCAGCATTTT; CDR3aa: CSAYGQGPNLNQPQHF
v_gene: TRBV5-6; d_gene: .; abundance: few; j_gene: TRBJ1-3; CDR3nt: TGTGCCAGCAGTTCGAGGGACGGATTTTCTGGAAACACCATATATTTT; CDR3aa: CASSSRDGFSGNTIYF
v_gene: TRBV5-1; d_gene: TRBD2; abundance: few; j_gene: TRBJ2-4; CDR3nt: TGCGCCAGCAGCTTGGGGCAGGGAGGGAAAAACATTCAGTACTTC; CDR3aa: CASSLGQGGKNIQYF
v_gene: TRBV19; d_gene: .; abundance: few; j_gene: TRBJ2-7; CDR3nt: TGTGCCAGTAGTATTAGTGTGTCGGTGCTCTACGAGCAGTACTTC; CDR3aa: CASSISVSVLYEQYF
v_gene: TRBV12-3/TRBV12-4; d_gene: .; abundance: few; j_gene: TRBJ2-7; CDR3nt: TGTGCCAGCAGTTTAGAACCCGGAAGCTCCTACGAGCAGTACTTC; CDR3aa: CASSLEPGSSYEQYF
v_gene: TRBV20-1; d_gene: TRBD1; abundance: few; j_gene: TRBJ2-7; CDR3nt: TGCAGTGCTACTCCGGGACAGGGATACTACGAGCAGTACTTC; CDR3aa: CSATPGQGYYEQYF
v_gene: TRBV9; d_gene: .; abundance: .; j_gene: TRBJ2-1; CDR3nt: TGTGCCAGCAGCCTCACTAAGTACAATGAGCAGTTCTTC; CDR3aa: CASSLTKYNEQFF
v_gene: TRBV4-1; d_gene: TRBD2; abundance: .; j_gene: TRBJ2-5; CDR3nt: TGCGCCAGCAGCCCTCCGACTAGCTCCGAGACCCAGTACTTC; CDR3aa: CASSPPTSSETQYF
v_gene: TRBV12-3/TRBV12-4; d_gene: .; abundance: many; j_gene: TRBJ2-7; CDR3nt: TGTGCCAGCAGTTTTGGGGCAGGGGGGTACGAGCAGTACTTC; CDR3aa: CASSFGAGGYEQYF
v_gene: TRBV27; d_gene: .; abundance: few; j_gene: TRBJ2-7; CDR3nt: TGTGCCAGCAGTTCGACCGGGACCCTAACCTACGAGCAGTACTTC; CDR3aa: CASSSTGTLTYEQYF
v_gene: TRBV20-1; d_gene: TRBD2; abundance: .; j_gene: TRBJ2-7; CDR3nt: TGCAGTGCTAGAGATTTGAGCGGGAGTTCCCCCTACGAGCAGTACTTC; CDR3aa: CSARDLSGSSPYEQYF
v_gene: TRBV12-3/TRBV12-4; d_gene: TRBD1; abundance: .; j_gene: TRBJ1-2; CDR3nt: TGTGCCAGCAGTGACAGGGTGCGTGGCTACACCTTC; CDR3aa: CASSDRVRGYTF
v_gene: TRBV6-5; d_gene: .; abundance: .; j_gene: TRBJ2-7; CDR3nt: TGTGCCAGCAGCCCCCCCGGGTACGAGCAGTACTTC; CDR3aa: CASSPPGYEQYF
v_gene: TRBV20-1; d_gene: TRBD2; abundance: few; j_gene: TRBJ2-3; CDR3nt: TGCAGTGCTAGAGATCCTAGCGGGAGGGCTGGACGCGCGGGAGATACGCAGTATTTT; CDR3aa: CSARDPSGRAGRAGDTQYF
v_gene: TRBV5-1; d_gene: .; abundance: few; j_gene: TRBJ1-1; CDR3nt: TGCGCCAGCACCTTTAGGGACGACACTGAAGCTTTCTTT; CDR3aa: CASTFRDDTEAFF
v_gene: TRBV27; d_gene: .; abundance: .; j_gene: TRBJ1-1; CDR3nt: TGTGCCAGCAGTTTTCTTGGGGTGAACACTGAAGCTTTCTTT; CDR3aa: CASSFLGVNTEAFF
v_gene: TRBV5-5; d_gene: .; abundance: .; j_gene: TRBJ2-1; CDR3nt: TGTGCCAGCACCAAAAAAGGAGTTCATGAGCAGTTCTTC; CDR3aa: CASTKKGVHEQFF
v_gene: TRBV6-5; d_gene: TRBD1; abundance: few; j_gene: TRBJ2-7; CDR3nt: TGTGCCAGCAGCCGACAGGGGAACTCCTACGAGCAGTACTTC; CDR3aa: CASSRQGNSYEQYF
v_gene: TRBV7-2; d_gene: .; abundance: .; j_gene: TRBJ2-1; CDR3nt: TGTGCCAGCAGCTTAGTGTCGCTTGAGCAGTTCTTC; CDR3aa: CASSLVSLEQFF
v_gene: TRBV2; d_gene: TRBD1; abundance: .; j_gene: TRBJ2-3; CDR3nt: TGTGCCAGCAGCGGACCACAGCGGACAGGGAGCACAGATACGCAGTATTTT; CDR3aa: CASSGPQRTGSTDTQYF
v_gene: TRBV9; d_gene: .; abundance: .; j_gene: TRBJ1-4; CDR3nt: TGTGCCAGCAGCAGGACGGAGAATGAAAAACTGTTTTTT; CDR3aa: CASSRTENEKLFF
v_gene: TRBV4-3; d_gene: TRBD1; abundance: many; j_gene: TRBJ2-7; CDR3nt: TGCGCCAGCAGCCAAGACCTACAGGGGGCGCAGACCTACGAGCAGTACTTC; CDR3aa: CASSQDLQGAQTYEQYF
v_gene: TRBV2; d_gene: TRBD2; abundance: .; j_gene: TRBJ2-1; CDR3nt: TGTGCCAGCAGTGTTGGTCTAGCGGGAGTTAATGAGCAGTTCTTC; CDR3aa: CASSVGLAGVNEQFF
v_gene: TRBV12-3/TRBV12-4; d_gene: TRBD1; abundance: few; j_gene: TRBJ1-5; CDR3nt: TGTGCCAGCAGTTCCCCCGGACAGGCTAGCAATCAGCCCCAGCATTTT; CDR3aa: CASSSPGQASNQPQHF
v_gene: TRBV14; d_gene: .; abundance: .; j_gene: TRBJ2-2; CDR3nt: TGTGCCAGCAGCCAAGATTGGGGGACCGGGGAGCTGTTTTTT; CDR3aa: CASSQDWGTGELFF
v_gene: TRBV9; d_gene: .; abundance: few; j_gene: TRBJ2-7; CDR3nt: TGTGCCAGCAGCTCCCGCCCAGTGGACGAGCAGTACTTC; CDR3aa: CASSSRPVDEQYF
v_gene: TRBV12-3/TRBV12-4; d_gene: .; abundance: .; j_gene: TRBJ2-4; CDR3nt: TGTGCCAGCAGGGGGAGCATTCAGTACTTC; CDR3aa: CASRGSIQYF
v_gene: TRBV14; d_gene: .; abundance: .; j_gene: TRBJ2-7; CDR3nt: TGTGCCAGCAGCCAAGTTTGGACCAAGCAGTACTTC; CDR3aa: CASSQVWTKQYF
v_gene: TRBV20-1; d_gene: .; abundance: .; j_gene: TRBJ2-3; CDR3nt: TGCAGTGCTAGAGTGGGGGTGACAGATACGCAGTATTTT; CDR3aa: CSARVGVTDTQYF
v_gene: TRBV27; d_gene: TRBD1; abundance: few; j_gene: TRBJ2-7; CDR3nt: TGTGCCAGCAGTGAGGGACAGGGGGGGGTCGAGCAGTACTTC; CDR3aa: CASSEGQGGVEQYF
v_gene: TRBV25-1; d_gene: .; abundance: .; j_gene: TRBJ1-1; CDR3nt: TGTGCCAGCATCCCCCCGGCAGGACGGGGTGGAAAAGCTGAAGCTTTCTTT; CDR3aa: CASIPPAGRGGKAEAFF
v_gene: TRBV27; d_gene: TRBD1; abundance: .; j_gene: TRBJ1-5; CDR3nt: TGTGCCAGCAGTCAAGGGACAGGGGGAGCTCAGCCCCAGCATTTT; CDR3aa: CASSQGTGGAQPQHF
v_gene: TRBV18; d_gene: TRBD1; abundance: few; j_gene: TRBJ2-1; CDR3nt: TGTGCCAGCTCACCACGGACAGGTTTCTACAATGAGCAGTTCTTC; CDR3aa: CASSPRTGFYNEQFF
v_gene: TRBV7-2; d_gene: .; abundance: .; j_gene: TRBJ2-5; CDR3nt: TGTGCCAGCACCCGAGCCAGTGAAGAGACCCAGTACTTC; CDR3aa: CASTRASEETQYF
v_gene: TRBV3-1; d_gene: TRBD1; abundance: few; j_gene: TRBJ1-1; CDR3nt: TGTGCCAGCAGCCTCCAGGGGGATTTGAACACTGAAGCTTTCTTT; CDR3aa: CASSLQGDLNTEAFF